The rows below give T cell receptor beta chains drawn from one sample of a study of CD8 T cells in Susac syndrome. A single record per CDR3 protein comes from TCRdb applying MiXCR to the immunoSEQ multiplex PCR reads. In the table there are around 110,000 distinct CDR3 sequences, 90% to 95% of which are singletons. The specimen was CD8+ T cells from PBMCs. The origin of the receptors is a human donor with Susac syndrome. Both conserved end residues are trimmed from each CDR3.

>TRBV13
ASSSTDSGDGYT
>TRBV6-2/TRBV6-3
ASRFMPSDTQY
>TRBV20-1
SAREKGVMNEQF
>TRBV6-5
ASSYVPGITDTQY
>TRBV4-1
ASTTRLGETQY
>TRBV9
ASSVDANQPQH
>TRBV2
ASSGLRHRGYGYT
>TRBV12-3/TRBV12-4
ASSRWGTQH
>TRBV9
ASSPQGGNTEAF
>TRBV4-3
ASSQDATSWYNEQF
>TRBV5-4
ASSTGGLEY
>TRBV4-1
ASSQEGLAGGYNEQF
>TRBV6-5
ASSLGQGADKLF
>TRBV5-6
ASSWGQGVNQPQH
>TRBV30
AWRTDSHEQY
>TRBV27
ANRGGPNQPQH
>TRBV29-1
SVWQGAGEQF
>TRBV29-1
SVPGTRGGYT
>TRBV2
ANRGLSAYEQY